The 4 T cell receptor beta chains in this list originate from one sample, sequenced in a study of shared clonotypes between healthy human individuals. Repertoires were generated with immunoSEQ multiplex PCR, while TCRdb's copy carries only in-frame clones and drops some. In the table there are some 2,500,000 clones, just under 95% of which are singletons. The specimen sequenced was naive CD4+ T cells from PBMCs. Subset noted: CD45RA+ positively selected. The source of these receptors is a man younger than 35 in good health. Some clones in this sample may be carry-over from other donors' samples.

The chain has TRBV28 and TRBJ1-3; TRBD1 is a possible D gene (5 bases). The CDR3 contains 16 residues. Germline CDR1 reads MDHEN; CDR2 reads SYDVKM. The V end lost 6 bases, the J end lost 2 bases, and 17 bases lay between the germline ends. CDR3 residues: CASSSASGRAGNTIYF. The CDR3 DNA follows: TGTGCCAGCAGCTCTGCTTCGGGCAGGGCTGGAAACACCATATATTTT.

The chain is built from TRBV2 and TRBJ2-1, with TRBD2 matching 7 bases. Looked up from germline, CDR1 is SNHLY and CDR2 is FYNNEI. Trimming took 8 bases from V and 7 from J; bases not matched to a gene: 17. CDR3 length equals 16 residues. The CDR3 bases are TGTGCCAGCGGTGTCGTAGGGGCGGGAGCGGGGAATGAGCAGTTCTTC. Residues: CASGVVGAGAGNEQFF. Drawing the rest from reference TRBV2 and TRBJ2-1, the complete variable domain is EPEVTQTPSHQVTQMGQEVILRCVPISNHLYFYWYRQILGQKVEFLVSFYNNEISEKSEIFDDQFSVERPDGSNFTLKIRSTKLEDSAMYFCASGVVGAGAGNEQFFGPGTRLTVL.

The gene calls are TRBV5-3 and TRBJ2-1, with 10 bases matching TRBD2. TRBV5-3 is identified as an open reading frame with a role that is uncertain. J was trimmed by 6 bases and V by 0 bases; bases with no gene match: 9. The CDR3 runs 17 residues. CDR3 sequence (DNA): TGTGCCAGAAGCTTGGGACACCGACTAGCGGGTTCCAATGAGCAGTTCTTC. It is translated as CARSLGHRLAGSNEQFF.

This CDR3 reads CASTLRGGTGELFF. The CDR3, as DNA: TGTGCCAGCACCCTAAGGGGGGGCACCGGGGAGCTGTTTTTT. The chain is built from TRBV2 and TRBJ2-2, with D perhaps TRBD2 (7 bases). V was trimmed by 7 bases and J by 4 bases, leaving 13 bases between them. The CDR3 spans 14 residues. Germline CDR1 is SNHLY and CDR2 is FYNNEI. The full variable domain, in which reference TRBV2 and TRBJ2-2 provide the parts outside the CDR3, is EPEVTQTPSHQVTQMGQEVILRCVPISNHLYFYWYRQILGQKVEFLVSFYNNEISEKSEIFDDQFSVERPDGSNFTLKIRSTKLEDSAMYFCASTLRGGTGELFFGEGSRLTVL.